This T cell receptor beta chain was captured by sequencing in a study of T cells in Graves' hyperthyroidism and ophthalmopathy. Study information: It was at initial diagnosis, before any treatment, that peripheral blood was collected. The study's findings and limits: Classification by a 13 V-J model distinguished ophthalmopathy from stable hyperthyroidism.

Extraction of PBMCs used about 9.2 ml of fresh peripheral blood. Using RNA transcripts as the source, TCR beta CDR3 regions were amplified. Researchers ran a first-round RT-PCR on the TCR CDR3 using the HTBI primer set. MiXCR, applied by TCRdb to the multiplex PCR reads, yields one record per CDR3 protein. The table includes a few hundred thousand distinct CDR3 sequences, 15% to 20% detected once. Concerning this clonotype itself: Its antigen is still unknown.

Material for sequencing was blood. The receptor's source is a woman in her thirties or forties with Graves' ophthalmopathy.

The DNA of the CDR3 is TGCGCCAGCAGCCCCCGGACAGGGTTCCCCGGGGAGCTGTTTTTT. Its translation: CASSPRTGFPGELFF. V usage is TRBV4-1 and J usage is TRBJ2-2; 8 nucleotides line up with TRBD1. Germline CDR1 is MGHRA and CDR2 is YSYEKL. V was clipped by 4 bases and J by 6 bases; unmatched bases: 7. The CDR3 is 15 residues long.